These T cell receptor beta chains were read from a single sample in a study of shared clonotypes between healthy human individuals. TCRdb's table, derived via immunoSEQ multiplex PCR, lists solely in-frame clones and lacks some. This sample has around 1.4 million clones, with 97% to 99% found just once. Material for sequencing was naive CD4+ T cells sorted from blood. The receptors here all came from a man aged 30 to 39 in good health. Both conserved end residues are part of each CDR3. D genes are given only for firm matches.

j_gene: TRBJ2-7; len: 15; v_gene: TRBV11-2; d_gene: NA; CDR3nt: TGTGCCAGCAGCTTATCCAGGCCGACTGTTTACGAGCAGTACTTC; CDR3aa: CASSLSRPTVYEQYF
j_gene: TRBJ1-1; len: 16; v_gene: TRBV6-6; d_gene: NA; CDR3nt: TGTGCCAGCAGTTACTCGGGGAGGGGGATGAACACTGAAGCTTTCTTT; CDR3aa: CASSYSGRGMNTEAFF
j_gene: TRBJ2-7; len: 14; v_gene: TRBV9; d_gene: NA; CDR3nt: TGTGCCAGCAGCGTAGGAGTAGAGAGCTACGAGCAGTACTTC; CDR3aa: CASSVGVESYEQYF
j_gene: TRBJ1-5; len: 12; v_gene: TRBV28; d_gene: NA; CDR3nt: TGTGCCAGCAGGATTGGCAATCAGCCCCAGCATTTT; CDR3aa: CASRIGNQPQHF
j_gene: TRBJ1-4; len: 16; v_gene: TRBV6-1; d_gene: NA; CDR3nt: TGTGCCAGCAGTGAGCGGGAGGGCAGGGCAAATGAAAAACTGTTTTTT; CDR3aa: CASSEREGRANEKLFF
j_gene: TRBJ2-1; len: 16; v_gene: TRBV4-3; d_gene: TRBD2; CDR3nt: TGCGCCAGCAGCCGAATACAAGCTAGCGGAGACAATGAGCAGTTCTTC; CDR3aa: CASSRIQASGDNEQFF
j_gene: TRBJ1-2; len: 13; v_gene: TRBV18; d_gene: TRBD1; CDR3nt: TGTGCCAGCTCAAAGACAGGGGCCTATGGCTACACCTTC; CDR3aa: CASSKTGAYGYTF
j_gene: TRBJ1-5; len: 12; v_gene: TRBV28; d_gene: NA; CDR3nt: TGTGCCAGCCGGGGAGGGGCTCAGCCCCAGCATTTT; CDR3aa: CASRGGAQPQHF
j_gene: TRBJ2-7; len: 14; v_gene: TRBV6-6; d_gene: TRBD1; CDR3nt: TGTGCCAGCAGTCTACCGGGACAGGGTAGTGAGCAGTACTTC; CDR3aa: CASSLPGQGSEQYF
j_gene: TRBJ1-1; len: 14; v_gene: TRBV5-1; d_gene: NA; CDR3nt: TGCGCCAGCAGCTTAATTCAGGGAGATACTGAAGCTTTCTTT; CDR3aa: CASSLIQGDTEAFF
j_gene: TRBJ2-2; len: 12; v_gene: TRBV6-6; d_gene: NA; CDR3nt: TGTGCCAGCACCGGGGACACCGGGGAGCTGTTTTTT; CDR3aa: CASTGDTGELFF
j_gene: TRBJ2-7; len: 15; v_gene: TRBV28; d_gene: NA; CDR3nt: TGTGCCAGCAGTTTCCCCGGAGGAAGCTCCTACGAGCAGTACTTC; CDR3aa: CASSFPGGSSYEQYF